This T cell receptor (beta chain) comes out of a study of monozygotic twins with inflammatory bowel disease. Study-wide results and limits: IBD patients shared fewer clonotypes with other individuals than healthy twins, especially patients with disease activity signs.

There are 18 residues in the CDR3. Looked up from germline, CDR1 is MGHRA and CDR2 is YSYEKL. In the case of this clonotype: Its antigen is still unknown.

From the 5' RACE reads, TCRdb lists one entry per CDR3 protein and no DNA. This table holds 200,000 to 250,000 distinct CDR3 sequences. The rearrangement links TRBV4-1 to TRBJ2-7; TCRdb selects TRBD1, and the lack of DNA leaves this call unchecked. This clonotype originated in a human donor with ulcerative colitis or Crohn's disease, or a healthy co-twin of an affected twin (not recorded which). Sequencing used blood. The CDR3 sequence is CASSQSAFTDTDSYEQYF.